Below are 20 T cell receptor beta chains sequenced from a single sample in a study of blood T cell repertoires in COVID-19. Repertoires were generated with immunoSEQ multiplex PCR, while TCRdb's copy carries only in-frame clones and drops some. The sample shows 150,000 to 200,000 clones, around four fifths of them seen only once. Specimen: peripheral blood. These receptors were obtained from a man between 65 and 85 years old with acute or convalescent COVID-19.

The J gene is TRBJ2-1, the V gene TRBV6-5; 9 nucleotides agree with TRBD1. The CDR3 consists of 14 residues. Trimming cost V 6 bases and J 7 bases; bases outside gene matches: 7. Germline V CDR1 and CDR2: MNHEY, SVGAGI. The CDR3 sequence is CASRPQGASNEQFF. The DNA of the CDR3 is TGTGCCAGCAGGCCACAGGGGGCATCAAATGAGCAGTTCTTC.

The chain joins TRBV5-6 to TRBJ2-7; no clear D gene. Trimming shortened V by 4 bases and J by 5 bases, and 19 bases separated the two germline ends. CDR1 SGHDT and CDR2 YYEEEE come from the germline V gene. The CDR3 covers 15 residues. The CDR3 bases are TGTGCCAGCAGCCCCGGTAGGTGGGCGAAGAACGAGCAGTACTTC. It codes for CASSPGRWAKNEQYF.

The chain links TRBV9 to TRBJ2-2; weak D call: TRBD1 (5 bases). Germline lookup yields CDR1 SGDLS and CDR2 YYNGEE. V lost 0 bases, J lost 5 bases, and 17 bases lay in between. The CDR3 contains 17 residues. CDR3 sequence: CASSVAGSSQATGELFF. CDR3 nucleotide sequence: TGTGCCAGCAGCGTAGCCGGGTCTTCACAGGCAACCGGGGAGCTGTTTTTT.

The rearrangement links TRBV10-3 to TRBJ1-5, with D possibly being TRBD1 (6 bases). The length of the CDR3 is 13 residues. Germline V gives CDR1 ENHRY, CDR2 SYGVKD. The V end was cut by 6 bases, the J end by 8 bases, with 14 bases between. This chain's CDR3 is CAIRRGPQEPQHF. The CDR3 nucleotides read TGTGCCATCAGGCGGGGGCCCCAGGAGCCCCAGCATTTT.

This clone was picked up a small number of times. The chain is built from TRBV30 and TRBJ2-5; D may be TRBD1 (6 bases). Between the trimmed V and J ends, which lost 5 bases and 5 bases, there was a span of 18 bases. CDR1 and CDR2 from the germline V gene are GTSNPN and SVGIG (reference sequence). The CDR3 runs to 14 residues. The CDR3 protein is CAWEYPGHVETQYF. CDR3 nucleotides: TGTGCCTGGGAGTATCCGGGACATGTGGAGACCCAGTACTTC.

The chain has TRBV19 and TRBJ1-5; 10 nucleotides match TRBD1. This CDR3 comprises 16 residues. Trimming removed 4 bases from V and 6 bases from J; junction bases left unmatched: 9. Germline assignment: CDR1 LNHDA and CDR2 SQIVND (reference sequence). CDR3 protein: CASSTETGGGFQPQHF. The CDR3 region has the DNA TGTGCCAGTAGTACCGAGACAGGGGGCGGTTTTCAGCCCCAGCATTTT.

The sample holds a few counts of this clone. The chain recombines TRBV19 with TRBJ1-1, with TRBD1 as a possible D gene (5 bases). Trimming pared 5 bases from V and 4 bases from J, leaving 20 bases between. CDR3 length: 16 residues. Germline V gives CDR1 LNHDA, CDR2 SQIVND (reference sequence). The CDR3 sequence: CASSPAGGGRFTEAFF. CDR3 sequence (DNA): TGTGCCAGTAGTCCCGCCGGGGGGGGACGGTTCACTGAAGCTTTCTTT.

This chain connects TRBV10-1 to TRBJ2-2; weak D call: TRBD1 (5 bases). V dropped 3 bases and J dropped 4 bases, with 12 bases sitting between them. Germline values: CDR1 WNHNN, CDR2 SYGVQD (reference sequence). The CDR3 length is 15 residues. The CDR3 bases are TGCGCCAGCAGTGAACAGGCTTGGGGCACCGGGGAGCTGTTTTTT. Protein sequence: CASSEQAWGTGELFF.

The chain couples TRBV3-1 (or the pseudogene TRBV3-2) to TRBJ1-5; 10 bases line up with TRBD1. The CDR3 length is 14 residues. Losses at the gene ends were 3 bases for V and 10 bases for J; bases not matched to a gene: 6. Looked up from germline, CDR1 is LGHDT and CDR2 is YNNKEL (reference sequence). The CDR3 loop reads CASSQGQGQVPQHF. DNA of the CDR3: TGTGCCAGCAGCCAGGGACAGGGGCAAGTACCCCAGCATTTT.

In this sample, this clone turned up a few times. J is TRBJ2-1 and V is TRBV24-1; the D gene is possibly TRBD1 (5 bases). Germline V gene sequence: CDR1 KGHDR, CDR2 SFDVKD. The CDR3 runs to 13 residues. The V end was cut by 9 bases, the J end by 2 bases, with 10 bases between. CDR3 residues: CATAQGAYNEQFF. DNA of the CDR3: TGTGCCACCGCCCAGGGTGCCTACAATGAGCAGTTCTTC.

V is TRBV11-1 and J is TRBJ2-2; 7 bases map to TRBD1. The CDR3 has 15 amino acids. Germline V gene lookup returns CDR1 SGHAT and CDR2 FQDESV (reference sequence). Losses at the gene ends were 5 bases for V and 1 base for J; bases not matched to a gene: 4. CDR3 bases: TGTGCCAGCAGCCCGGGACAGCTGAACACCGGGGAGCTGTTTTTT. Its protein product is CASSPGQLNTGELFF. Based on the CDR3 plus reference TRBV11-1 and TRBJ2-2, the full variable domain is EAEVAQSPRYKITEKSQAVAFWCDPISGHATLYWYRQILGQGPELLVQFQDESVVDDSQLPKDRFSAERLKGVDSTLKIQPAELGDSAMYLCASSPGQLNTGELFFGEGSRLTVL.

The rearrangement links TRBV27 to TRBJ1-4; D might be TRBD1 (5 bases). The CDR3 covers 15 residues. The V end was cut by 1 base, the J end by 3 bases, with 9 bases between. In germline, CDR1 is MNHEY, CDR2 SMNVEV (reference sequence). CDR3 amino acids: CASSLFGGANEKLFF. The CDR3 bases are TGTGCCAGCAGTTTATTTGGGGGGGCTAATGAAAAACTGTTTTTT.

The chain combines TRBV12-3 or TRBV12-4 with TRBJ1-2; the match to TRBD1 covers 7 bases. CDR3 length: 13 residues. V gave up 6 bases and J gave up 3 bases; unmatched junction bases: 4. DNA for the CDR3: TGTGCCAGCAGAGAGGGACAGTACTATGGCTACACCTTC. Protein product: CASREGQYYGYTF.

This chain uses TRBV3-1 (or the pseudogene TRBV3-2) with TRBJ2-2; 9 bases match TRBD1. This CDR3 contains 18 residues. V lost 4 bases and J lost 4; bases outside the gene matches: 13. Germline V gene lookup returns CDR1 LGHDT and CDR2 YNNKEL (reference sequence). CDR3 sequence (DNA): TGTGCCAGCAGCCGACCCGCCTCCGGGACAGGGATCACCGGGGAGCTGTTTTTT. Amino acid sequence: CASSRPASGTGITGELFF.

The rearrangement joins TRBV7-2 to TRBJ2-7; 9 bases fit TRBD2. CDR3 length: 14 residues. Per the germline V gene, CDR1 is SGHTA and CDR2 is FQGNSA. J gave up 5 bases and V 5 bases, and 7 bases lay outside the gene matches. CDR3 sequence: CASSIWTSVDEQYF. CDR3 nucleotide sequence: TGTGCCAGCAGCATTTGGACTAGCGTCGACGAGCAGTACTTC.

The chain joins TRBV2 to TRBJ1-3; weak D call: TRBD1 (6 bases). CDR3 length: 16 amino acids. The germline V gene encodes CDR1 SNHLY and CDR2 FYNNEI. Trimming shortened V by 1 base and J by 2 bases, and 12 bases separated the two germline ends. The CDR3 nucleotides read TGTGCCAGCAGTGAAGGTGGGACAATGGCTGGAAACACCATATATTTT. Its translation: CASSEGGTMAGNTIYF.

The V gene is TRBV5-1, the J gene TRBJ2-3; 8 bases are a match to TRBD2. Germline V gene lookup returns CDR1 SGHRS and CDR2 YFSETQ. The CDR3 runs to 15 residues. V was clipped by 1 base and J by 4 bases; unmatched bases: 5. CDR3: CASSLRGLVSDTQYF. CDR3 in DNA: TGCGCCAGCAGCTTGAGGGGACTAGTGTCAGATACGCAGTATTTT.

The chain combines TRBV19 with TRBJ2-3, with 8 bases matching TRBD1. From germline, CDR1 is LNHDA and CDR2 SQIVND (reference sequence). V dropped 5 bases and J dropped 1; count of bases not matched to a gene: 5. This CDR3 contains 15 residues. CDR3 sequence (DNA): TGTGCCAGTAGTGCCGGACAGGGAGGCACAGATACGCAGTATTTT. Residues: CASSAGQGGTDTQYF.

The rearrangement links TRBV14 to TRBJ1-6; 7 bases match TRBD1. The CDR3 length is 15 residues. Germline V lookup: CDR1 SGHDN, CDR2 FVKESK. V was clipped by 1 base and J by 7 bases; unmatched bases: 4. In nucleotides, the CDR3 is TGTGCCAGCAGCCAAGGCGGGACAGTGAATTCACCCCTCCACTTT. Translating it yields CASSQGGTVNSPLHF.

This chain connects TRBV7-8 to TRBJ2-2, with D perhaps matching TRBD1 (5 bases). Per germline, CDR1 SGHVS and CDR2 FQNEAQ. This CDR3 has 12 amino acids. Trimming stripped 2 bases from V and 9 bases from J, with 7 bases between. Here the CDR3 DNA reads TGTGCCAGCAGCTTACCAGGGAGGGAGCTGTTTTTT. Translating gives CASSLPGRELFF.